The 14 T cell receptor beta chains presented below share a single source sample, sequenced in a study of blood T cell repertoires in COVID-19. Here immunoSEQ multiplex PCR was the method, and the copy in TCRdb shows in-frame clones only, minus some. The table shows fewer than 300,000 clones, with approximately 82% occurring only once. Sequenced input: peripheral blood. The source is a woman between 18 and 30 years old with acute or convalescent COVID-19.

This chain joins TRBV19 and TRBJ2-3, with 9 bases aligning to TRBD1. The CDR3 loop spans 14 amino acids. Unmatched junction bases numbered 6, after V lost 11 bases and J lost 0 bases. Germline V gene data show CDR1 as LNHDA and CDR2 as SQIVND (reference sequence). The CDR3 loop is CACGQGISTDTQYF. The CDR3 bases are TGTGCCTGTGGACAGGGGATTAGCACAGATACGCAGTATTTT.

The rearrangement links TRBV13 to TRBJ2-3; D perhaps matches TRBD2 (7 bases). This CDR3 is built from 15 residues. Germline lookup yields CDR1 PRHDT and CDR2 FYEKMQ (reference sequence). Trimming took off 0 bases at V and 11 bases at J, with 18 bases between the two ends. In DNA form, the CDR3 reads TGTGCCAGCAGCTTAGGACCGGGGACTACCAGGGGGCAGTATTTT. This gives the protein CASSLGPGTTRGQYF. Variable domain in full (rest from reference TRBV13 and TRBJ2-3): AAGVIQSPRHLIKEKRETATLKCYPIPRHDTVYWYQQGPGQDPQFLISFYEKMQSDKGSIPDRFSAQQFSDYHSELNMSSLELGDSALYFCASSLGPGTTRGQYFGPGTRLTVL.

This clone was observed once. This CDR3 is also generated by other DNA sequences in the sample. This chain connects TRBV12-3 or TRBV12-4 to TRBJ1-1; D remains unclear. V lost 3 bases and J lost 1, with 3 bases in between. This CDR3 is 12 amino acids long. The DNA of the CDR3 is TGTGCCAGCAGTTTCTCGAACACTGAAGCTTTCTTT. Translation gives CASSFSNTEAFF.

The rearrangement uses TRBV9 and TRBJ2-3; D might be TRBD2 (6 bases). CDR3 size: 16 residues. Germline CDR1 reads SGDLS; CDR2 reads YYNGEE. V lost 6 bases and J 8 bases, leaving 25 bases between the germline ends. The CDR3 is CASKKGGREMGGTQYF. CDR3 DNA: TGTGCCAGCAAAAAAGGCGGCCGGGAGATGGGGGGTACGCAGTATTTT.

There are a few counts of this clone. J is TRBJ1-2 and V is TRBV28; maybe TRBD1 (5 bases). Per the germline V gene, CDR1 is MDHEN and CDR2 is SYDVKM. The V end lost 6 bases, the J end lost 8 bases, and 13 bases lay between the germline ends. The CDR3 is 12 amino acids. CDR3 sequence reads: CASRAGTRGYTF. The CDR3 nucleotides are TGTGCCAGCAGGGCCGGGACTAGAGGCTACACCTTC.

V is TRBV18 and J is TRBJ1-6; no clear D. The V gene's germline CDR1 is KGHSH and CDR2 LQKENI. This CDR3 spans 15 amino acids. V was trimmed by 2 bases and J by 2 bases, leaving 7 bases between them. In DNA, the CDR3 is TGTGCCAGCTCACCATTCGAGGCCTATAATTCACCCCTCCACTTT. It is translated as CASSPFEAYNSPLHF.

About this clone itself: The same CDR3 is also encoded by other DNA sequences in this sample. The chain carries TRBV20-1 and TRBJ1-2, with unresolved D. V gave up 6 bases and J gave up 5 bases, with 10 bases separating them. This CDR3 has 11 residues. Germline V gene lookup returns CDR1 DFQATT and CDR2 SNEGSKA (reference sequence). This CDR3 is CSASGGYGYTF. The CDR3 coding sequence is TGCAGTGCCAGTGGCGGGTATGGCTACACCTTC.

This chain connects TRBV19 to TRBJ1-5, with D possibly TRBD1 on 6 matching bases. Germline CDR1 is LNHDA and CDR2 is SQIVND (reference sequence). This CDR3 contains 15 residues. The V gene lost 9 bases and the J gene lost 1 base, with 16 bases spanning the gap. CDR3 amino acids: CARGDGGQSNQPQHF. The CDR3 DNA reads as TGTGCCAGAGGAGACGGGGGGCAAAGCAATCAGCCCCAGCATTTT. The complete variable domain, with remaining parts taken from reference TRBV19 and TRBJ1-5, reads DGGITQSPKYLFRKEGQNVTLSCEQNLNHDAMYWYRQDPGQGLRLIYYSQIVNDFQKGDIAEGYSVSREKKESFPLTVTSAQKNPTAFYLCARGDGGQSNQPQHFGDGTRLSIL.

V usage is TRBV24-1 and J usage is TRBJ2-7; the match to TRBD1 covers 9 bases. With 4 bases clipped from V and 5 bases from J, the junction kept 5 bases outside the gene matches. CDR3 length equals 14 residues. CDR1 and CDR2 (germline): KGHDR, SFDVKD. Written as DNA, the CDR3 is TGTGCCACCAGTGACCCGGGACAGGGTAACGAGCAGTACTTC. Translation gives CATSDPGQGNEQYF.

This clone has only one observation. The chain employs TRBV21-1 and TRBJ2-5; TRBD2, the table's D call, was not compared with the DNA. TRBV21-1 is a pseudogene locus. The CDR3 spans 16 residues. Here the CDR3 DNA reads TGTGCCAGCAGCAAGGAGGGACTAGCGGGCCAAGAGACCCAGTACTTC. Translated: CASSKEGLAGQETQYF.

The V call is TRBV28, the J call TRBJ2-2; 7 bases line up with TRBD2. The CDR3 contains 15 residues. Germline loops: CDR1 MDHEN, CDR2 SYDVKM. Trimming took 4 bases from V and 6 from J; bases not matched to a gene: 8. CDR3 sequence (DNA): TGTGCCAGCAGTTCGGTCGGGGAGGGAGCCGGGGAGCTGTTTTTT. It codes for CASSSVGEGAGELFF.

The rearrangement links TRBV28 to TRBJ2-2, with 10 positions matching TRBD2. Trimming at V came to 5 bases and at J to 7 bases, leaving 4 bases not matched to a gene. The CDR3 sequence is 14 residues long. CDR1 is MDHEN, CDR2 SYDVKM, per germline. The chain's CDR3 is CASSPGLAFGELFF. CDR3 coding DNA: TGTGCCAGCAGTCCGGGACTAGCGTTCGGGGAGCTGTTTTTT.

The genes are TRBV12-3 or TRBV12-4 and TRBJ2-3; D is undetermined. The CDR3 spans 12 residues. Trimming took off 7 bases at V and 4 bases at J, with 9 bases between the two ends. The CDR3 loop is CASTFFPDTQYF. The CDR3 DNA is TGTGCCAGCACGTTCTTTCCAGATACGCAGTATTTT.

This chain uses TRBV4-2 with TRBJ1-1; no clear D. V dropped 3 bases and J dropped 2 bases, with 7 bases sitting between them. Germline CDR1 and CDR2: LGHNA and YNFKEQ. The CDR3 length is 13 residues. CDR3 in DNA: TGTGCCAGCAGCCAGGAGAGAAACACTGAAGCTTTCTTT. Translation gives CASSQERNTEAFF.